These 19 T cell receptor beta chains originate from one sample sequenced in a study of spatial heterogeneity in lung cancer. Regarding time point: sample taken at primary tumor resection. In TCRdb, the 5' RACE reads were re-called with MiXCR into one record per CDR3 protein. This repertoire shows 40,000 to 55,000 distinct CDR3 sequences, roughly 13% found once; its top ten account for about 55%. Sequenced material: PBMCs, taken at surgery. These receptors all come from a male donor with early-stage non-small cell lung cancer.

This clonotype was picked up a small number of times. J is TRBJ2-7 and V is TRBV2, with D perhaps matching TRBD2 (5 bases). This CDR3 has 14 residues. Germline V gives CDR1 SNHLY, CDR2 FYNNEI. V lost 5 bases, J lost 4 bases, and 15 bases lay in between. The CDR3 region is CASSYSPLGYEQYF. The CDR3 DNA follows: TGTGCCAGCAGTTACTCCCCACTAGGGTACGAGCAGTACTTC. The variable domain in full, with the rest retrieved from reference TRBV2 and TRBJ2-7, is EPEVTQTPSHQVTQMGQEVILRCVPISNHLYFYWYRQILGQKVEFLVSFYNNEISEKSEIFDDQFSVERPDGSNFTLKIRSTKLEDSAMYFCASSYSPLGYEQYFGPGTRLTVT.

The V and J genes are TRBV5-1 and TRBJ2-3; 9 positions match TRBD2. Germline CDR1 SGHRS, CDR2 YFSETQ. Trimming took 0 bases from V and 2 from J; bases not matched to a gene: 4. The CDR3 totals 16 residues. Here the CDR3 reads CASSLVAGVLTDTQYF. The CDR3 DNA sequence: TGCGCCAGCAGCTTGGTAGCGGGGGTTCTCACAGATACGCAGTATTTT.

This clonotype was counted a few times. The rearrangement uses TRBV29-1 and TRBJ1-5; 7 bases match TRBD1. The CDR3 sequence is 15 residues long. Germline CDR1 is SQVTM and CDR2 is ANQGSEA. Germline trimming cut 0 bases from V and 2 bases from J; bases unmatched to any gene: 4. The DNA for the CDR3 is TGCAGCGTTGAAGATGGGCAGGGGGGCAATCAGCCCCAGCATTTT. It specifies CSVEDGQGGNQPQHF.

The CDR3 loop is CASSPLGSSYNEQFF. The CDR3 DNA reads TGTGCCAGCAGCCCCCTCGGGAGCTCCTACAATGAGCAGTTCTTC. This chain uses TRBV9 with TRBJ2-1; D is possibly TRBD2 (6 bases). The CDR3 contains 15 residues. The germline CDR1 and CDR2 sequences are SGDLS and YYNGEE. V lost 4 bases and J lost 0, with 11 bases in between.

The CDR3 region has the DNA TGTGCCAGCAGTTTAATTGGTTGGGGGGAGTACAATGAGCAGTTCTTC. Translation gives CASSLIGWGEYNEQFF. The chain links TRBV12-3 or TRBV12-4 to TRBJ2-1; tentative D call: TRBD2 (6 bases). V gave up 2 bases and J gave up 4 bases, with 15 bases separating them. The CDR3 runs to 16 residues.

This clonotype has just a few counts. V usage is TRBV4-1 and J usage is TRBJ1-1; no clear D. The V gene lost 1 base and the J gene lost 3 bases, with 9 bases spanning the gap. Germline lookup yields CDR1 MGHRA and CDR2 YSYEKL. CDR3 length: 14 amino acids. The CDR3: CASSQARKDTEAFF. CDR3 DNA sequence: TGCGCCAGCAGCCAAGCCAGGAAGGACACTGAAGCTTTCTTT.

The CDR3 bases are TGTGCCAGCATTCAACTCTGGACCTCTTCCATCGACTACGAGCAGTACTTC. Protein: CASIQLWTSSIDYEQYF. V usage is TRBV6-4 and J usage is TRBJ2-7; D gene uncertain. V was trimmed by 7 bases and J by 3 bases, leaving 25 bases between them. The CDR3 is 17 residues long. In germline, CDR1 is MRHNA, CDR2 SNTAGT.

In this sample, this clonotype turned up many times. This chain uses TRBV7-2 with TRBJ2-3; no reliable D call. Germline loops: CDR1 SGHTA, CDR2 FQGNSA. V was cut by 5 bases and J by 6 bases, with 9 bases left in between. This CDR3 contains 12 residues. The CDR3 region is CASSPRRDTQYF. The CDR3 region has the DNA TGTGCCAGCAGCCCCCGCCGGGATACGCAGTATTTT.

Ten or more counts support this clonotype. The chain carries TRBV25-1 and TRBJ2-6, with D uncertain. The CDR3 totals 15 residues. The germline V gene has CDR1 MGHDK and CDR2 SYGVNS. V was trimmed by 6 bases and J by 0 bases, leaving 9 bases between them. CDR3: CASRAGYSGANVLTF. The CDR3 DNA is TGTGCCAGCAGGGCAGGATACTCTGGGGCCAACGTCCTGACTTTC.

This clonotype showed up just a few times. CDR3 sequence (DNA): TGTGCCAGCAGCCTTCCAGGGGGCACTGAAGCTTTCTTT. Translation: CASSLPGGTEAFF. This rearrangement joins TRBV3-1 to TRBJ1-1; 7 bases line up with TRBD1. The CDR3 length is 13 residues. V lost 4 bases to trimming and J lost 4 bases; unmatched junction nucleotides: 3. From germline, CDR1 is LGHDT and CDR2 YNNKEL (reference sequence).

Ten or more counts support this clonotype. This chain connects TRBV15 to TRBJ1-4; tentatively, D is TRBD1 (5 bases). The CDR3 extends over 16 amino acids. Trimming removed 0 bases at V and 8 bases at J, with 16 bases between. Germline V gene lookup returns CDR1 LNHNV and CDR2 YYDKDF (reference sequence). CDR3 bases: TGTGCCACCAGCAGAGATTCTACAGGCTCTTGGGAAAAACTGTTTTTT. This sequence encodes CATSRDSTGSWEKLFF.

This clonotype was counted only a few times. The V call is TRBV28, the J call TRBJ1-1, with 9 bases matching TRBD1. The germline CDR1 and CDR2 sequences are MDHEN and SYDVKM. This CDR3 contains 17 residues. V shed 2 bases, J shed 0 bases, and the junction held 7 bases outside the gene matches. This CDR3 reads CASSLPGTGRLNTEAFF. For the CDR3, the DNA is TGTGCCAGCAGTTTACCCGGGACAGGGCGGTTGAACACTGAAGCTTTCTTT.

The genes are TRBV7-8 and TRBJ2-7; the match to TRBD2 covers 7 bases. Germline values: CDR1 SGHVS, CDR2 FQNEAQ. The CDR3 spans 15 residues. J gave up 0 bases and V 5 bases, and 7 bases lay outside the gene matches. In nucleotides, the CDR3 is TGTGCCAGCAGCGTTAGCGGGCGTGCCTCCTACGAGCAGTACTTC. This gives the protein CASSVSGRASYEQYF.

This chain joins TRBV7-9 and TRBJ1-2; D gene uncertain. Looked up from germline, CDR1 is SEHNR and CDR2 is FQNEAQ (reference sequence). Trimming stripped 5 bases from V and 9 bases from J, with 10 bases between. The CDR3 consists of 11 residues. The CDR3 DNA follows: TGTGCCAGCAGCGAGGGTAGAAGCTACACCTTC. Translating it yields CASSEGRSYTF. The complete variable domain, with remaining parts taken from reference TRBV7-9 and TRBJ1-2, reads DTGVSQNPRHKITKRGQNVTFRCDPISEHNRLYWYRQTLGQGPEFLTYFQNEAQLEKSRLLSDRFSAERPKGSFSTLEIQRTEQGDSAMYLCASSEGRSYTFGSGTRLTVV.

In its sample, this clonotype was seen a few times. The chain is built from TRBV5-4 and TRBJ2-1; 11 positions match TRBD2. Trimming removed 0 bases from V and 15 bases from J; junction bases left unmatched: 8. The CDR3 runs 14 residues. The germline V gene encodes CDR1 SGHNT and CDR2 YYREEE (reference sequence). CDR3 coding DNA: TGTGCCAGCAGCTTGGTTCTAGCGGGGGGCCGTCGGTTCTTC. Translation gives CASSLVLAGGRRFF.

J is TRBJ2-3 and V is TRBV24-1; D remains unclear. This CDR3 contains 12 residues. Per the germline V gene, CDR1 is KGHDR and CDR2 is SFDVKD. Trimming left V 7 bases short and J 5 bases short, with 9 bases between. CDR3 protein: CATSLSGDTQYF. The CDR3 coding sequence is TGTGCCACCAGCCTATCAGGAGATACGCAGTATTTT.

This clonotype was counted at least ten times. The CDR3 is CASSCGTDYSNQPQHF. Here the CDR3 DNA reads TGCGCCAGCAGCTGCGGGACGGACTATAGCAATCAGCCCCAGCATTTT. The chain employs TRBV5-1 and TRBJ1-5; D is possibly TRBD1 (5 bases). The CDR3 sequence is 16 residues long. CDR1 SGHRS and CDR2 YFSETQ come from the germline V gene. V lost 3 bases to trimming and J lost 0 bases, with 13 bases between them.

The V gene is TRBV5-4, the J gene TRBJ1-5, with TRBD1 matching over 9 bases. V lost 0 bases and J lost 4; bases outside the gene matches: 2. This CDR3 has 15 residues. Germline CDR1 reads SGHNT; CDR2 reads YYREEE (reference sequence). CDR3: CASSLDRGRNQPQHF. CDR3 nucleotides: TGTGCCAGCAGCTTGGACAGGGGGCGGAATCAGCCCCAGCATTTT.

This clonotype was detected ten times or more. The rearrangement links TRBV6-6 to TRBJ2-1; D gene uncertain. CDR1 is MNHNY, CDR2 SVGAGI, per germline (reference sequence). Trimming stripped 7 bases from V and 8 bases from J, with 9 bases between. This CDR3 comprises 11 residues. CDR3 nucleotide sequence: TGTGCCAGCACCGCCGTCGATGAGCAGTTCTTC. It specifies CASTAVDEQFF.